This T cell receptor (beta chain) was sequenced in a study of cytomegalovirus exposure and HLA in healthy donors. With respect to this clone: What it binds is unknown.

The primer mix had 60 Vbeta and 13 Jbeta primers. The repertoire was sequenced with immunoSEQ multiplex PCR; TCRdb's copy has only in-frame clones and lacks some. Of 150,000 to 200,000 clones listed, approximately 77% are singletons. Study conclusions and caveats: As confirmed in vitro, three CMV-associated chains were specific for CMV antigens. By a later analysis, the bulk of CMV-associated TCR beta chains appeared HLA-restricted. Sequencing likely produced, as an artifact, a cluster of highly shared sequence variants.

CDR1 is GTSNPN and CDR2 is SVGIG in the germline V gene (reference sequence). The CDR3 covers 13 residues. The V and J ends lost 4 bases and 0 bases respectively, with 10 bases between them. The sample was PBMCs. The receptor's source is a male donor in good health and CMV-seropositive. The gene calls are TRBV30 and TRBJ2-7; D is undetermined. The CDR3 spells CAWKADSSYEQYF. CDR3 sequence (DNA): TGTGCCTGGAAAGCCGATAGCTCCTACGAGCAGTACTTC.